Listed here are 23 T cell receptor beta chains from one sample, sequenced in a study of cytomegalovirus exposure and HLA in healthy donors. PCR used 60 Vbeta primers and 13 Jbeta primers. Using immunoSEQ multiplex PCR, the repertoire was profiled, and TCRdb retains in-frame clones only, with some absent. The sample lists roughly 100,000 clones, roughly four fifths seen once, with roughly 1.6% in the top ten. The sequenced material came from PBMCs. These receptors originate from a man between 50 and 59 years old in good health and CMV-seronegative.

J is TRBJ1-5 and V is TRBV29-1; D unresolved. The germline gives CDR1 SQVTM, CDR2 ANQGSEA. This CDR3 has 12 amino acids. Trimming cost V 7 bases and J 1 base, with 8 bases left between them. CDR3 DNA sequence: TGCAGCGGCCCGGTAAGCAATCAGCCCCAGCATTTT. Its translation: CSGPVSNQPQHF.

The V call is TRBV5-4, the J call TRBJ1-4, with 7 positions matching TRBD1. Germline V gene sequence: CDR1 SGHNT, CDR2 YYREEE (reference sequence). Trimming took 4 bases from V and 7 from J; bases not matched to a gene: 4. The CDR3 runs to 13 residues. CDR3 DNA sequence: TGTGCCAGCAGCCGAGACAGGGTTGAAAAACTGTTTTTT. Translating gives CASSRDRVEKLFF.

This clone has just a few counts. This sequence joins TRBV6-5 and TRBJ1-5, with D tentatively TRBD1 (6 bases). With 4 bases removed from V and 4 bases from J, the gap between germline ends came to 17 bases. The CDR3 is made up of 16 amino acids. The germline gives CDR1 MNHEY, CDR2 SVGAGI. The CDR3 sequence is CASSFTADSPNQPQHF. In DNA form, the CDR3 reads TGTGCCAGCAGTTTTACCGCGGACAGTCCTAATCAGCCCCAGCATTTT.

The CDR3 reads CASSEGGGGPDTQYF. The CDR3 nucleotides read TGTGCCAGCAGTGAAGGAGGCGGGGGTCCAGATACGCAGTATTTT. This chain connects TRBV6-1 to TRBJ2-3; 7 bases fit TRBD2. Germline V lookup: CDR1 MNHNS, CDR2 SASEGT. The CDR3 is made up of 15 amino acids. The ends lost 1 base at V and 4 bases at J; junction bases unmatched: 5.

The chain employs TRBV5-1 and TRBJ2-3; TRBD1 aligns across 10 bases. With 4 bases clipped from V and 9 bases from J, the junction kept 2 bases outside the gene matches. Germline values: CDR1 SGHRS, CDR2 YFSETQ. CDR3 length equals 12 residues. CDR3 in DNA: TGCGCCAGCAGCACGGGACAGGGGACGCAGTATTTT. Protein: CASSTGQGTQYF.

The CDR3 nucleotides read TGCAGCGTTGCGTCTGGGCTGGGCACTGAAGCTTTCTTT. This gives the protein CSVASGLGTEAFF. V usage is TRBV29-1 and J usage is TRBJ1-1, with D hard to call. Trimming removed 4 bases from V and 4 bases from J, with 13 bases in between. The germline V gene has CDR1 SQVTM and CDR2 ANQGSEA. The CDR3 sequence is 13 residues long.

Regarding this clone: The sample carries other DNA sequences with the same CDR3. The chain recombines TRBV6-4 with TRBJ2-3, with 8 bases identical to TRBD2. The length of the CDR3 is 14 residues. Unmatched junction bases numbered 2, after V lost 3 bases and J lost 3 bases. Germline-derived CDR1 and CDR2 are MRHNA and SNTAGT. Here the CDR3 reads CASSEAGGTDTQYF. DNA of the CDR3: TGTGCCAGCAGTGAGGCGGGGGGTACAGATACGCAGTATTTT.

Turning to this clone: Other DNA sequences in this specimen translate into the identical CDR3. The chain has TRBV18 and TRBJ1-1; TRBD1 aligns across 8 bases. Per germline, CDR1 KGHSH and CDR2 LQKENI. The CDR3 consists of 15 residues. V shed 1 base and J 0 bases; nucleotides not matched to a gene: 1. CDR3 nucleotides: TGTGCCAGCTCACCACAGACAGGGGTGAACACTGAAGCTTTCTTT. Protein: CASSPQTGVNTEAFF.

To note about this clone: Germline is not matched at one junction end, which may reflect a read error. V is TRBV7-9 and J is TRBJ1-5; TRBD1 is a possible D gene (5 bases). The CDR3 totals 16 residues. CDR1 is SEHNR and CDR2 is FQNEAQ in the germline V gene (reference sequence). The CDR3 region is CSSSPPGGSFNQPQHF. As DNA, the CDR3 is TGTTCCAGCAGCCCCCCCGGGGGGAGTTTTAATCAGCCCCAGCATTTT. The complete variable domain, with remaining parts taken from reference TRBV7-9 and TRBJ1-5, reads DTGVSQNPRHKITKRGQNVTFRCDPISEHNRLYWYRQTLGQGPEFLTYFQNEAQLEKSRLLSDRFSAERPKGSFSTLEIQRTEQGDSAMYLCSSSPPGGSFNQPQHFGDGTRLSIL.

The rearrangement uses TRBV5-1 and TRBJ1-2; the D gene is possibly TRBD1 (6 bases). The CDR3 loop spans 15 amino acids. Deletions cut 4 bases from V and 4 bases from J, with 17 bases between. From germline, CDR1 is SGHRS and CDR2 YFSETQ. Here the CDR3 DNA reads TGCGCCAGCAGCGAACTACAGGGATCTGCCTATGGCTACACCTTC. Residues: CASSELQGSAYGYTF.

The chain has TRBV14 and TRBJ1-1; a weak D match, TRBD1 (5 bases). CDR3 size: 14 residues. Per the germline V gene, CDR1 is SGHDN and CDR2 is FVKESK. V lost 5 bases and J 2 bases, leaving 12 bases between the germline ends. This CDR3 is CASSYLGTNTEAFF. The CDR3 coding sequence is TGTGCCAGCAGCTACCTTGGGACTAACACTGAAGCTTTCTTT.

The chain employs TRBV6-4 and TRBJ2-4, with D perhaps TRBD1 (6 bases). V was cut by 2 bases and J by 9 bases, with 11 bases left in between. There are 13 residues in the CDR3. CDR1 and CDR2 (germline): MRHNA, SNTAGT. In DNA form, the CDR3 reads TGTGCCAGCAGTGACGTTCAGGGGAGCATTCAGTACTTC. Its translation is CASSDVQGSIQYF.

This clone has just a few counts. V and J are TRBV11-2 and TRBJ1-6, with 9 positions matching TRBD1. The junction had 2 bases not matched to a gene; V was cut back by 3 bases and J by 5 bases. From germline, CDR1 is SGHAT and CDR2 FQNNGV. CDR3 length equals 15 residues. CDR3 sequence reads: CASSLRQGDNSPLHF. The CDR3 DNA is TGTGCCAGCAGCTTGCGACAGGGGGATAATTCACCCCTCCACTTT.

The gene calls are TRBV7-9 and TRBJ2-2; a weak D match, TRBD1 (6 bases). With 5 bases removed from V and 3 bases from J, the gap between germline ends came to 13 bases. There are 15 residues in the CDR3. Germline V gene sequence: CDR1 SEHNR, CDR2 FQNEAQ (reference sequence). This chain's CDR3 is CASSHRDTYTGELFF. CDR3 nucleotide sequence: TGTGCCAGCAGCCACCGGGACACGTACACCGGGGAGCTGTTTTTT.

A single count supports this clone. V is TRBV7-8 and J is TRBJ2-2, with 7 bases matching TRBD1. J gave up 4 bases and V 5 bases, and 10 bases lay outside the gene matches. Per the germline V gene, CDR1 is SGHVS and CDR2 is FQNEAQ. The CDR3 is 16 residues long. The CDR3 coding sequence is TGTGCCAGCAGCAAGCAGGGGGACCCCCGCACCGGGGAGCTGTTTTTT. This gives the protein CASSKQGDPRTGELFF.

The chain employs TRBV7-9 and TRBJ2-7; weak D call: TRBD2 (6 bases). The CDR3 sequence is 13 residues long. The germline gives CDR1 SEHNR, CDR2 FQNEAQ (reference sequence). V gave up 2 bases and J gave up 3 bases, with 8 bases separating them. The CDR3 protein is CASSLSGDYEQYF. CDR3 nucleotides: TGTGCCAGCAGCTTATCGGGAGACTACGAGCAGTACTTC.

V and J are TRBV30 and TRBJ2-7; 8 bases map to TRBD2. Germline loops: CDR1 GTSNPN, CDR2 SVGIG (reference sequence). The CDR3 length is 13 residues. J lost 2 bases, V lost 4 bases, and 4 bases had no gene match. CDR3 bases: TGTGCCTGGAATCTCGGGGGGGCCTACGAGCAGTACTTC. This gives the protein CAWNLGGAYEQYF.

This rearrangement joins TRBV2 to TRBJ2-3, with D unresolved. The CDR3 is 13 residues long. V dropped 6 bases and J dropped 6 bases, with 13 bases sitting between them. Germline CDR1 is SNHLY and CDR2 is FYNNEI. The CDR3 nucleotides are TGTGCCAGCAGGGGTGATAGCTTCGATACGCAGTATTTT. Amino acid sequence: CASRGDSFDTQYF.

The rearrangement links TRBV12-5 to TRBJ2-1; TRBD2 might be the D (5 bases). This CDR3 is 13 amino acids long. CDR1 is LGHNT, CDR2 FRNRAP, per germline. The V end lost 0 bases, the J end lost 7 bases, and 7 bases lay between the germline ends. The DNA of the CDR3 is TGTGCTAGTGGTTTGGTACGGGGAAATGAGCAGTTCTTC. This translates into CASGLVRGNEQFF.

The DNA for the CDR3 is TGTGCCAGCTCACCTCGAAGCGGCTCCTACAATGAGCAGTTCTTC. It codes for CASSPRSGSYNEQFF. The chain links TRBV18 to TRBJ2-1, with D possibly being TRBD2 (5 bases). Germline CDR1 reads KGHSH; CDR2 reads LQKENI. V gave up 3 bases and J gave up 0 bases, with 9 bases separating them. The CDR3 spans 15 residues. The entire variable domain, with the rest obtained from reference TRBV18 and TRBJ2-1, is as follows: NAGVMQNPRHLVRRRGQEARLRCSPMKGHSHVYWYRQLPEEGLKFMVYLQKENIIDESGMPKERFSAEFPKEGPSILRIQQVVRGDSAAYFCASSPRSGSYNEQFFGPGTRLTVL.

The chain uses TRBV7-9 and TRBJ1-5; D ambiguous. Trimming pared 1 base from V and 3 bases from J, leaving 7 bases between. The CDR3 extends over 14 amino acids. Germline V lookup: CDR1 SEHNR, CDR2 FQNEAQ (reference sequence). The CDR3: CASSLGANNQPQHF. DNA of the CDR3: TGTGCCAGCAGCTTAGGGGCCAACAATCAGCCCCAGCATTTT.

The V gene is TRBV18, the J gene TRBJ1-6, with D uncertain. V lost 1 base, J lost 9 bases, and 13 bases lay in between. The CDR3 is 15 residues long. The V gene's germline CDR1 is KGHSH and CDR2 LQKENI. This chain's CDR3 is CASSPRAAFGSPLHF. The CDR3 DNA follows: TGTGCCAGCTCACCACGGGCAGCCTTTGGTTCACCCCTCCACTTT.

The chain joins TRBV7-8 to TRBJ2-1, with D tentatively TRBD2 (7 bases). The CDR3 covers 16 residues. CDR1 and CDR2 (germline): SGHVS, FQNEAQ. The V end was cut by 3 bases, the J end by 8 bases, with 20 bases between. The CDR3 sequence: CASSFTRGRGLYEQFF. CDR3 coding DNA: TGTGCCAGCAGCTTTACTCGGGGGCGGGGGTTGTATGAGCAGTTCTTC.